This TCR beta chain derives from a study of blood T cells in healthy people across ages. Primers used in a second PCR of about 7 to 12 cycles were a sample-barcoded 5' primer and a J-beta primer mix. MiXCR, applied by TCRdb to the 5' RACE reads, yields one record per CDR3 protein. There are about 730,000 distinct CDR3 sequences in the sample; around 40% occur only once, and approximately 22% lies in the top ten. This clonotype appeared once. The CDR3 runs to 15 residues. V was pared by 1 base and J by 1 base, with 10 bases between. Germline V gene lookup returns CDR1 SGHTA and CDR2 FQGNSA. Sequencing was done on a sample of blood. This TCR derives from a woman aged 60 to 75 in good health. The chain combines TRBV7-2 with TRBJ2-5; possibly TRBD1 for D (6 bases). The CDR3 DNA reads as TGTGCCAGCAGCTTAGACAGGGAACCCCAAGAGACCCAGTACTTC. Protein sequence: CASSLDREPQETQYF.